This T cell receptor beta chain came from a study of CD8 T cells in ankylosing spondylitis. CDR3 length equals 15 residues. The V end lost 0 bases, the J end lost 9 bases, and 15 bases lay between the germline ends. CDR1 is GTSNPN, CDR2 SVGIG, per germline (reference sequence). The study, taken as a whole, reports: Both synovial fluid and blood in reactive arthritis had previously been reported to carry some motif variants. Clones tied to disease were said to be significantly enriched in matched ankylosing spondylitis synovial fluid. Disease-linked clones had a CD8+ phenotype and relatively low frequency in peripheral blood. Roughly eight highly homologous variants made up a TCR beta motif, and this motif appeared characteristic of ankylosing spondylitis blood.

There are a few counts of this clonotype. The antigen is unknown. A quantitative 5'-RACE method, one with molecular barcodes, was used to make TCR beta libraries. TCRdb independently ran MiXCR on the 5' RACE reads; one entry per CDR3 protein. The repertoire has a few hundred thousand distinct CDR3 sequences, 12% of them found once; the top ten carry approximately 7%. The receptor was derived from a male donor with ankylosing spondylitis. The sample comprised blood, either unsorted or a sorted T cell fraction (not recorded which). The chain carries TRBV30 and TRBJ1-6; D is undetermined. In DNA, the CDR3 is TGTGCCTGGAGTGTAAGGCCCACCGAGGGTTCACCCCTCCACTTT. This encodes CAWSVRPTEGSPLHF.